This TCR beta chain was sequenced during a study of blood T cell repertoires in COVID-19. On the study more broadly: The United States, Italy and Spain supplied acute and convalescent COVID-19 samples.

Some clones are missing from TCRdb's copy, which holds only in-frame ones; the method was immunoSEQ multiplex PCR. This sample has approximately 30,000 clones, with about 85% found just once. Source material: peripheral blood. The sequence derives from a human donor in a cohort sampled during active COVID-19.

Here the CDR3 reads CASRPPVGSYNSPLHF. In DNA form, the CDR3 reads TGTGCCAGCAGACCCCCGGTTGGCTCCTATAATTCACCCCTCCACTTT. This chain links TRBV7-2 with TRBJ1-6; D not resolved. From germline, CDR1 is SGHTA and CDR2 FQGNSA. Trimming stripped 6 bases from V and 0 bases from J, with 12 bases between. The CDR3 totals 16 residues. Combining the CDR3 with reference TRBV7-2 and TRBJ1-6 gives the whole variable domain GAGVSQSPSNKVTEKGKDVELRCDPISGHTALYWYRQSLGQGLEFLIYFQGNSAPDKSGLPSDRFSAERTGGSVSTLTIQRTQQEDSAVYLCASRPPVGSYNSPLHFGNGTRLTVT.